These 8 T cell receptor beta chains were all obtained from the same sample, sequenced in a study of T-cell reconstitution after alpha-beta-depleted transplantation in children. Unique molecular identifiers were used in preparing the TCRbeta library. TCRdb independently ran MiXCR on the PCR reads; one entry per CDR3 protein. The table has about 110,000 distinct CDR3 sequences, approximately 6% seen once. The material was PBMCs, mostly from graft donor cells, obtained 360 days after TCRalphabeta/CD19-depleted stem cell transplant. The receptors were sampled from a male patient between 2 and 15 years old who had a stem cell transplant for acute lymphoblastic leukemia, so the T cells may come from the graft donor.

This clonotype came up many times. The V and J genes are TRBV7-9 and TRBJ2-1; a weak D match, TRBD1 (6 bases). V lost 2 bases, J lost 4 bases, and 12 bases lay in between. The germline V gene encodes CDR1 SEHNR and CDR2 FQNEAQ (reference sequence). CDR3 size: 15 residues. The DNA for the CDR3 is TGTGCCAGCAGCTTAAGGGCAGGGGTTTACAATGAGCAGTTCTTC. Amino acid sequence: CASSLRAGVYNEQFF.

Many counts were recorded for this clonotype. V gene TRBV29-1 combines with J gene TRBJ2-7; 9 nucleotides match TRBD1. J lost 3 bases, V lost 3 bases, and 3 bases had no gene match. CDR3 length: 13 residues. In germline, CDR1 is SQVTM, CDR2 ANQGSEA. CDR3 DNA: TGCAGCGTTGAGACAGGGGGGCTCTACGAGCAGTACTTC. Protein sequence: CSVETGGLYEQYF.

This clonotype was detected a few times. The chain couples TRBV28 to TRBJ1-5, with D unclear. V lost 8 bases, J lost 5 bases, and 13 bases lay in between. The CDR3 is made up of 13 amino acids. Germline lookup yields CDR1 MDHEN and CDR2 SYDVKM. This CDR3 reads CASGDIFYQPQHF. The CDR3 nucleotides are TGTGCCAGCGGAGACATTTTCTATCAGCCCCAGCATTTT.

This clonotype showed up just a few times. This sequence joins TRBV6-1 and TRBJ2-2; D may be TRBD1 or TRBD2 (5 bases each). This CDR3 is built from 14 residues. The germline V gene has CDR1 MNHNS and CDR2 SASEGT. V was clipped by 6 bases and J by 6 bases, with 14 bases between them. CDR3 in DNA: TGTGCCAGCAGCCCCCAGAGGGGCCCCGGGGAGCTGTTTTTT. It codes for CASSPQRGPGELFF.

This clonotype was seen ten or more times. DNA of the CDR3: TGCGCCAGCAGCTCCTTGGGACTAGCCTACAATGAGCAGTTCTTC. Encoded protein: CASSSLGLAYNEQFF. J is TRBJ2-1 and V is TRBV5-1; 8 bases match TRBD2. The J segment lost 2 bases and the V segment lost 3 bases, leaving 4 bases of the junction unmatched. The V gene's germline CDR1 is SGHRS and CDR2 YFSETQ. The CDR3 consists of 15 residues.

This clonotype was seen ten or more times. J is TRBJ2-3 and V is TRBV12-3 or TRBV12-4; 9 bases are shared with TRBD2. V lost 0 bases and J lost 0; bases outside the gene matches: 7. The length of the CDR3 is 18 residues. This chain's CDR3 is CASSLALRGLASTDTQYF. In nucleotides, the CDR3 is TGTGCCAGCAGTTTAGCCCTTCGGGGACTAGCAAGCACAGATACGCAGTATTTT.

The chain combines TRBV9 with TRBJ2-3, with a possible D match to TRBD2 (6 bases). The CDR3 runs to 16 residues. V lost 4 bases and J 0 bases, leaving 15 bases between the germline ends. CDR1 is SGDLS, CDR2 YYNGEE, per germline. CDR3 sequence (DNA): TGTGCCAGCAGCATAGCTGGCGGAGGGAGCACAGATACGCAGTATTTT. Protein product: CASSIAGGGSTDTQYF.

This clonotype was seen only a few times. The chain links TRBV10-3 to TRBJ2-7; D is perhaps TRBD2 (6 bases). V was pared by 2 bases and J by 4 bases, with 12 bases between. CDR3 length: 14 residues. The germline CDR1 and CDR2 sequences are ENHRY and SYGVKD. CDR3 coding DNA: TGTGCCATCAGTGAGCCCATAGGGACTTACGAGCAGTACTTC. Its protein product is CAISEPIGTYEQYF.